This TCR beta chain came from a study of regulatory T cells in long-lasting Graves disease. Stated time point: newly diagnosed GD, antithyroid drugs for less than 3 months. The TCR library was prepared using RNA isolated from PBMCs. Losses at the gene ends were 4 bases for V and 5 bases for J; bases not matched to a gene: 9. From germline, CDR1 is LNHDA and CDR2 SQIVND (reference sequence). This CDR3 is 16 amino acids long. This clonotype appeared many times. CDR3 regions were amplified by Arm-PCR using iRepertoire HTBI primers to build TCR beta libraries. MiXCR, applied by TCRdb to the multiplex PCR reads, yields one record per CDR3 protein. In the table there are about 540,000 distinct CDR3 sequences, roughly 14% of which are singletons. These data were also reused for a study on T cells in Graves' hyperthyroidism and ophthalmopathy. According to that study: The TCR CDR3 was amplified in a first-round RT-PCR using the HTBI primer set.

The specimen was peripheral blood mononuclear cells (PBMCs), collected at new diagnosis, from a patient treated with antithyroid drugs. The chain couples TRBV19 to TRBJ2-1; 9 bases are a match to TRBD1. The sequence was obtained from a man under 40 with Graves disease. The CDR3 region has the DNA TGTGCCAGTAGTAATATACCGGGACAGGGACACAATGAGCAGTTCTTC. Amino acids: CASSNIPGQGHNEQFF.